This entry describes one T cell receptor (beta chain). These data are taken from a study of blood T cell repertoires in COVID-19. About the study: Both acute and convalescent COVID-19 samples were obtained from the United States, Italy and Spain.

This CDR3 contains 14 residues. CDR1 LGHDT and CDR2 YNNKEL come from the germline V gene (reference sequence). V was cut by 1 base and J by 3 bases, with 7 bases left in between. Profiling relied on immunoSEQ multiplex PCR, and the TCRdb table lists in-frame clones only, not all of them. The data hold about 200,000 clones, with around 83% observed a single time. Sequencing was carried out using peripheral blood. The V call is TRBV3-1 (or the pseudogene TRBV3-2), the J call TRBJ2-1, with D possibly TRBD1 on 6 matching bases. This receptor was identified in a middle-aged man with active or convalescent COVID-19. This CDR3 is CASSQAGHYNEQFF. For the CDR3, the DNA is TGTGCCAGCAGCCAAGCGGGACACTACAATGAGCAGTTCTTC.